This is a list of T cell receptor beta chains from one sample in a study of OX40 agonist ivuxolimab in advanced cancers. The method was immunoSEQ multiplex PCR; TCRdb's version includes in-frame clones alone and lacks a portion of them. The sample holds 66,000 or so clones; around 92% are singletons and the top ten take over 20%. This specimen consisted of CD4+ or CD8+ T cells sorted from blood, obtained in a trial of the OX40 agonist ivuxolimab. Every receptor here comes from an adult with an advanced solid tumor such as melanoma, head and neck, liver or kidney cancer. Both conserved end residues are part of each CDR3. Fields, in order: CDR3 DNA, CDR3 protein, J gene, CDR3 length, V gene, clone size, D gene. The D gene is left open where the match is weak. Clone size is stated in some rows and not others, as once, few, many or a class when expanded.

CDR3nt: TGTGCCAGCAGTTTAACCAGCTTAACCAAAAACATTCAGTACTTC; CDR3aa: CASSLTSLTKNIQYF; j_gene: TRBJ2-4; len: 15; v_gene: TRBV27; abundance: few; d_gene: NA
CDR3nt: TGCGCCAGCAGCCCATACCCCGGCACCGGGGAGCTGTTTTTT; CDR3aa: CASSPYPGTGELFF; j_gene: TRBJ2-2; len: 14; v_gene: TRBV4-3; abundance: once; d_gene: NA
CDR3nt: TGTGCCAGCAGCGGGCAGATTGAGTTAAATAACTATGGCTACACCTTC; CDR3aa: CASSGQIELNNYGYTF; j_gene: TRBJ1-2; len: 16; v_gene: TRBV9; abundance: NA; d_gene: NA
CDR3nt: TGTGCCAGCAGTTTAGACCGGGAGGGCCGAGGAGAGACCCAGTACTTC; CDR3aa: CASSLDREGRGETQYF; j_gene: TRBJ2-5; len: 16; v_gene: TRBV27; abundance: NA; d_gene: TRBD2
CDR3nt: TGTGCCAGCAGTTGGGGTTATGGGGGAGCGAATTCACCCCTCCACTTT; CDR3aa: CASSWGYGGANSPLHF; j_gene: TRBJ1-6; len: 16; v_gene: TRBV28; abundance: NA; d_gene: NA
CDR3nt: TGCGCCAGCAGCCAATTGCCAGGGGGAGAGGATGAGCAGTTCTTC; CDR3aa: CASSQLPGGEDEQFF; j_gene: TRBJ2-1; len: 15; v_gene: TRBV4-3; abundance: once; d_gene: TRBD1
CDR3nt: TGCAGTGCTAGCGAAATGTTTACGCAGTATTTT; CDR3aa: CSASEMFTQYF; j_gene: TRBJ2-3; len: 11; v_gene: TRBV20-1; abundance: NA; d_gene: NA
CDR3nt: TGTGCCTGGAGTGGACCCACAGGGCCGGGAGAAAAACTGTTTTTT; CDR3aa: CAWSGPTGPGEKLFF; j_gene: TRBJ1-4; len: 15; v_gene: TRBV30; abundance: NA; d_gene: NA
CDR3nt: TGCAGTGCTAGATTGGCTAGTTATCTGTTTTTT; CDR3aa: CSARLASYLFF; j_gene: TRBJ2-2; len: 11; v_gene: TRBV20-1; abundance: NA; d_gene: NA
CDR3nt: TGTGCCAGCAGTTTCCTGGCGGAAGGACGACTTTACGAGCAGTACTTC; CDR3aa: CASSFLAEGRLYEQYF; j_gene: TRBJ2-7; len: 16; v_gene: TRBV28; abundance: NA; d_gene: NA
CDR3nt: TGTGCCAGTAGTATGTTCGGTTACAATGAGCAGTTCTTC; CDR3aa: CASSMFGYNEQFF; j_gene: TRBJ2-1; len: 13; v_gene: TRBV19; abundance: NA; d_gene: NA
CDR3nt: TGCAGCGCAGACGACGGACAGGGGACTAACGAGCAGTACTTC; CDR3aa: CSADDGQGTNEQYF; j_gene: TRBJ2-7; len: 14; v_gene: TRBV29-1; abundance: NA; d_gene: TRBD1
CDR3nt: TGTGCCAGCAGCTTAAGTCCTGAAAACATTCAGTACTTC; CDR3aa: CASSLSPENIQYF; j_gene: TRBJ2-4; len: 13; v_gene: TRBV7-3; abundance: NA; d_gene: NA
CDR3nt: TGTGCCACCCGGGGGGTCTTATTGGGTGCGGACTATGGCTACACCTTC; CDR3aa: CATRGVLLGADYGYTF; j_gene: TRBJ1-2; len: 16; v_gene: TRBV28; abundance: NA; d_gene: NA
CDR3nt: TGTGCCAGCAGTTTCGGCAGGGTTAGACAGCCCCAGCATTTT; CDR3aa: CASSFGRVRQPQHF; j_gene: TRBJ1-5; len: 14; v_gene: TRBV27; abundance: NA; d_gene: NA
CDR3nt: TGTGCCAGCGCTACTCGGGCTCTCCTGGGCTATGGCTACACCTTC; CDR3aa: CASATRALLGYGYTF; j_gene: TRBJ1-2; len: 15; v_gene: TRBV19; abundance: NA; d_gene: NA
CDR3nt: TGTGCCAGCAGTTCTACAGGGTCGACAAATCAGCCCCAGCATTTT; CDR3aa: CASSSTGSTNQPQHF; j_gene: TRBJ1-5; len: 15; v_gene: TRBV6-5; abundance: NA; d_gene: NA
CDR3nt: TGTGCCAGTAGTTCAAGCGGCAATGAGCAGTTCTTC; CDR3aa: CASSSSGNEQFF; j_gene: TRBJ2-1; len: 12; v_gene: TRBV19; abundance: NA; d_gene: NA
CDR3nt: TGTGCCAGCAGTTTTCTTAGCGGCACAGATACGCAGTATTTT; CDR3aa: CASSFLSGTDTQYF; j_gene: TRBJ2-3; len: 14; v_gene: TRBV28; abundance: few; d_gene: NA
CDR3nt: TGTGCCAGCAGTCCACACTCGGGGGGGCTTTTCAATGAGCAGTTCTTC; CDR3aa: CASSPHSGGLFNEQFF; j_gene: TRBJ2-1; len: 16; v_gene: TRBV28; abundance: NA; d_gene: TRBD2
CDR3nt: TGTGCCAGCAGCGGGAATAGCTTCGGGAATGAGCAGTTCTTC; CDR3aa: CASSGNSFGNEQFF; j_gene: TRBJ2-1; len: 14; v_gene: TRBV6-5; abundance: NA; d_gene: NA
CDR3nt: TGTGCCAGCAGCCAACAACACCACAGCGCTAACTATGGCTACACCTTC; CDR3aa: CASSQQHHSANYGYTF; j_gene: TRBJ1-2; len: 16; v_gene: TRBV4-2; abundance: NA; d_gene: NA
CDR3nt: TGTGCCAGCGTTATCACTGAAGCTTTCTTT; CDR3aa: CASVITEAFF; j_gene: TRBJ1-1; len: 10; v_gene: TRBV2; abundance: few; d_gene: NA
CDR3nt: TGTGCTAGTGGTTTGATAGGACAGGGACATACGCAGTATTTT; CDR3aa: CASGLIGQGHTQYF; j_gene: TRBJ2-3; len: 14; v_gene: TRBV12-5; abundance: NA; d_gene: TRBD1
CDR3nt: TGTGCCACCAGCGAACGTGTCGAGGGCAATCAGCCCCAGCATTTT; CDR3aa: CATSERVEGNQPQHF; j_gene: TRBJ1-5; len: 15; v_gene: TRBV15; abundance: NA; d_gene: NA
CDR3nt: TGCGCCAGCAGCCATGGTCTATCTAATGAAAAACTGTTTTTT; CDR3aa: CASSHGLSNEKLFF; j_gene: TRBJ1-4; len: 14; v_gene: TRBV4-3; abundance: NA; d_gene: NA